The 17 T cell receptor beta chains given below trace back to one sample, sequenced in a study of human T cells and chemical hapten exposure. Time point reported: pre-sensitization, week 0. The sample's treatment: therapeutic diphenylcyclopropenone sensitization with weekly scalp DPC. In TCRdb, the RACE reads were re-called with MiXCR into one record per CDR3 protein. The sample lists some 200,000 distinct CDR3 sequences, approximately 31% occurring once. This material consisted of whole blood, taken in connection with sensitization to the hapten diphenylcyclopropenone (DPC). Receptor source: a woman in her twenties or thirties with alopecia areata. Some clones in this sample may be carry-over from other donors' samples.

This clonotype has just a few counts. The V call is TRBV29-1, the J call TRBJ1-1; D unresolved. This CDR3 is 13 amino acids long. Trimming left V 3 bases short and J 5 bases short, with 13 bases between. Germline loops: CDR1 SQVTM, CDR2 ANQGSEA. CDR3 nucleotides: TGCAGCGTTGACAATGGGATGGGGACTGAAGCTTTCTTT. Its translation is CSVDNGMGTEAFF.

CDR3 DNA sequence: TGTGCCAGCAGCCCAGGGACTAGCTCCACTGGGGATACGCAGTATTTT. This gives the protein CASSPGTSSTGDTQYF. The rearrangement uses TRBV9 and TRBJ2-3, with 9 positions matching TRBD2. The CDR3 contains 16 residues. V trimming: 4 bases; J trimming: 6 bases; junction bases outside the gene matches: 12. Per germline, CDR1 SGDLS and CDR2 YYNGEE.

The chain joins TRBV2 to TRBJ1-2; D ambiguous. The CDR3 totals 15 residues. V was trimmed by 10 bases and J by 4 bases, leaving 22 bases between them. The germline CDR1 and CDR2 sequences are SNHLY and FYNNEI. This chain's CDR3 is CAILNETTWAYGYTF. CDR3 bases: TGTGCCATCTTAAATGAGACAACCTGGGCCTATGGCTACACCTTC.

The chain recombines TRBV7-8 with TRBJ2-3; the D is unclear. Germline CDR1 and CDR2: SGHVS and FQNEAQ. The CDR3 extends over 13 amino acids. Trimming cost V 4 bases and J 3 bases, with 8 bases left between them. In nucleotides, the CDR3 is TGTGCCAGCAGCTCCTTCGGGACAGATACGCAGTATTTT. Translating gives CASSSFGTDTQYF.

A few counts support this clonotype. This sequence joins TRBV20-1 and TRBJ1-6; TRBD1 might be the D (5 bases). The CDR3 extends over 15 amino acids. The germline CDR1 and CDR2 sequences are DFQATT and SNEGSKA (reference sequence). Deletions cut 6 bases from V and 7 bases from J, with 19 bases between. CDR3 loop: CSAAVQGNLNSPLHF. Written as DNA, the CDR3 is TGCAGTGCAGCGGTCCAGGGTAATTTGAATTCACCCCTCCACTTT.

The CDR3 DNA reads as TGTGCCACCAGCTTTGGCAGGGGGAGGAACACTGAAGCTTTCTTT. Translated, it gives CATSFGRGRNTEAFF. The rearrangement links TRBV15 to TRBJ1-1, with 7 positions matching TRBD1. V dropped 5 bases and J dropped 1; count of bases not matched to a gene: 7. From germline, CDR1 is LNHNV and CDR2 YYDKDF (reference sequence). This CDR3 spans 15 amino acids.

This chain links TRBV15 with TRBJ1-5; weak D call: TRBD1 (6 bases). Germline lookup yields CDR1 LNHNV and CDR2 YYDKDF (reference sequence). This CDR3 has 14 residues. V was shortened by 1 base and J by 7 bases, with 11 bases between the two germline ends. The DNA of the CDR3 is TGTGCCACCAGCAGAGGGGGGGCAGGGCAGCCCCAGCATTTT. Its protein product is CATSRGGAGQPQHF. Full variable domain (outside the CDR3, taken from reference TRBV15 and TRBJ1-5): DAMVIQNPRYQVTQFGKPVTLSCSQTLNHNVMYWYQQKSSQAPKLLFHYYDKDFNNEADTPDNFQSRRPNTSFCFLDIRSPGLGDTAMYLCATSRGGAGQPQHFGDGTRLSIL.

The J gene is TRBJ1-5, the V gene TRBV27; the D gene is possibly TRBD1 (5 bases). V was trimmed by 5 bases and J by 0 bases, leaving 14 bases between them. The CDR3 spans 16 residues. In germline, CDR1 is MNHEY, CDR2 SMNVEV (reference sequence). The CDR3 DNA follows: TGTGCCAGCAGTCTGGGGACCCCCTATAGCAATCAGCCCCAGCATTTT. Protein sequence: CASSLGTPYSNQPQHF.

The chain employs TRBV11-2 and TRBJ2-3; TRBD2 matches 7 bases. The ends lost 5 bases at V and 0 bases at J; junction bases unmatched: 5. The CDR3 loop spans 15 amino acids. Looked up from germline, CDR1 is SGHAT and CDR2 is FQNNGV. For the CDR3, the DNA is TGTGCCAGCAGCCCAGGACTAGTTAGCACAGATACGCAGTATTTT. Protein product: CASSPGLVSTDTQYF. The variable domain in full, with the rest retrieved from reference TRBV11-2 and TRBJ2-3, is EAGVAQSPRYKIIEKRQSVAFWCNPISGHATLYWYQQILGQGPKLLIQFQNNGVVDDSQLPKDRFSAERLKGVDSTLKIQPAKLEDSAVYLCASSPGLVSTDTQYFGPGTRLTVL.

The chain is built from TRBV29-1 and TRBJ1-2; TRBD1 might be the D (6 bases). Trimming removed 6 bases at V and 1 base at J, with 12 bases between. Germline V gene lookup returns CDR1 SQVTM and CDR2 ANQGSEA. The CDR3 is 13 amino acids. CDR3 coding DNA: TGCAGCGTCTCACGACAGGTTAACTATGGCTACACCTTC. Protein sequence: CSVSRQVNYGYTF.

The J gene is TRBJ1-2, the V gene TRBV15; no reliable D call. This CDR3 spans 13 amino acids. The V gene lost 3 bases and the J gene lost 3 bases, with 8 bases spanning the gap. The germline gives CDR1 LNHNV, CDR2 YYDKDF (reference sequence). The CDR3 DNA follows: TGTGCCACCAGCAGGGTGCCTGACTATGGCTACACCTTC. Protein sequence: CATSRVPDYGYTF.

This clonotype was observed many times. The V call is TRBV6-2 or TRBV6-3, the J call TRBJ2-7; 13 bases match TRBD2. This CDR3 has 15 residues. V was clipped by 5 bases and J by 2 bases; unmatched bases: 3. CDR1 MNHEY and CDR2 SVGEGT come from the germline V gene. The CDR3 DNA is TGTGCCAGCAGTATGGGACTAGCGGGGACCTACGAGCAGTACTTC. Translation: CASSMGLAGTYEQYF.

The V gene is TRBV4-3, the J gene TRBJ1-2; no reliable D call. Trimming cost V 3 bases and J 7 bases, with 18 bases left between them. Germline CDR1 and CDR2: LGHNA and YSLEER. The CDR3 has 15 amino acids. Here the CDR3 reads CASSQLEPVRSGYTF. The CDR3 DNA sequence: TGCGCCAGCAGCCAGCTTGAACCGGTGCGCTCTGGCTACACCTTC.

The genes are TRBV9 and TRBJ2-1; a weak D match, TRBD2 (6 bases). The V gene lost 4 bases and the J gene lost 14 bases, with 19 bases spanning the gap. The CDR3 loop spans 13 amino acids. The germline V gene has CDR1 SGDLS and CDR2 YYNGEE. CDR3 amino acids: CASSLRDCLREFF. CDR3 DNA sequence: TGTGCCAGCAGCCTCCGGGACTGCCTACGGGAGTTCTTC.

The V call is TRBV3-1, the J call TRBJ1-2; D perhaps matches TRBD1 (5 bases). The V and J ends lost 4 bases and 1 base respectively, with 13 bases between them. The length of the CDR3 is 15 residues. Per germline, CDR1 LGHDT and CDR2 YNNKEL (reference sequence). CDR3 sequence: CASSRGDVVNYGYTF. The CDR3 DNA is TGTGCCAGCAGCCGGGGCGACGTAGTTAACTATGGCTACACCTTC.

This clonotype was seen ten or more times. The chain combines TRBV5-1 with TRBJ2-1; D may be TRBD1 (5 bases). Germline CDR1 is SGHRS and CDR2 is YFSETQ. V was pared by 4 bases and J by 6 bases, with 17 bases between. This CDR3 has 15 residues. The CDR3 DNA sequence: TGCGCCAGCAGCCCAGGGCCCAACGTAGGCAATGAGCAGTTCTTC. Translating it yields CASSPGPNVGNEQFF.

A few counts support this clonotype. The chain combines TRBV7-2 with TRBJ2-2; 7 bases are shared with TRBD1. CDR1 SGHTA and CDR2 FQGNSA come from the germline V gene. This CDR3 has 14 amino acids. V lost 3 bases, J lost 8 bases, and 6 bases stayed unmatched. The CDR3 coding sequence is TGTGCCAGCAGCTTTGGACAGGCGCAGGGGGAGCTGTTTTTT. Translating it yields CASSFGQAQGELFF. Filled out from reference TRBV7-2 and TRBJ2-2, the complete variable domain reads GAGVSQSPSNKVTEKGKDVELRCDPISGHTALYWYRQSLGQGLEFLIYFQGNSAPDKSGLPSDRFSAERTGGSVSTLTIQRTQQEDSAVYLCASSFGQAQGELFFGEGSRLTVL.